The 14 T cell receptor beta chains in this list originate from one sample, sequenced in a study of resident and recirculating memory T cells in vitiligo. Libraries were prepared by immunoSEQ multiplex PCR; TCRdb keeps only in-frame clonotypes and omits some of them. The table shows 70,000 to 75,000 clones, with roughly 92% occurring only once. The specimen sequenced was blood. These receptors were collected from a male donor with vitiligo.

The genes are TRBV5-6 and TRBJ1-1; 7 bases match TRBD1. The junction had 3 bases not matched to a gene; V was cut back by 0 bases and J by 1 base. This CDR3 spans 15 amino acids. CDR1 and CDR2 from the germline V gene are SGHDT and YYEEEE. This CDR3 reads CASSLVDRANTEAFF. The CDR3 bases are TGTGCCAGCAGCTTGGTCGACAGGGCGAACACTGAAGCTTTCTTT.

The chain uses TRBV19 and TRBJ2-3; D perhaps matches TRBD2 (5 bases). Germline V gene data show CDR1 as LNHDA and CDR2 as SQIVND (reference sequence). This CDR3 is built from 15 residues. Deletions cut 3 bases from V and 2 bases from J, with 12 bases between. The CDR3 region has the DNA TGTGCCAGTAGTATTTCGGGGTACCCCACAGATACGCAGTATTTT. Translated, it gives CASSISGYPTDTQYF.

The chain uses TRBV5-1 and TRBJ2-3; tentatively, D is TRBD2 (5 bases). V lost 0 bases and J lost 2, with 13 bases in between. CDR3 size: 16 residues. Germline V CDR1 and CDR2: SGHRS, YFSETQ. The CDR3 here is CASSLAKEAHTDTQYF. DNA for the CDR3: TGCGCCAGCAGCTTGGCCAAGGAGGCCCACACAGATACGCAGTATTTT.

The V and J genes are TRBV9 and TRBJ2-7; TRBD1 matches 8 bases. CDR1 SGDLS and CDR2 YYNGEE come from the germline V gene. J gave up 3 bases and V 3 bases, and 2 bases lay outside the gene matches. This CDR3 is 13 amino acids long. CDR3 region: CASSDDRGYEQYF. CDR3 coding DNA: TGTGCCAGCAGCGACGACAGGGGCTACGAGCAGTACTTC.

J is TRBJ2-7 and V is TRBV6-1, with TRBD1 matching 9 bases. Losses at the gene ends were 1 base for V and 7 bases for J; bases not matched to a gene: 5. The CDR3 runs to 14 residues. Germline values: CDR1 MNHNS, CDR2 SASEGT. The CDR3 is CASSEVDRGDEQYF. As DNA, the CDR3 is TGTGCCAGCAGTGAAGTGGACAGGGGAGATGAGCAGTACTTC.

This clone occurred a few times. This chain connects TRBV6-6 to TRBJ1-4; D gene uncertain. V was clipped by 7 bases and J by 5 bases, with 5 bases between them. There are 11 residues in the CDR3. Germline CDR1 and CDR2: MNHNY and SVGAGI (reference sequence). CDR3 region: CASTKNEKLFF. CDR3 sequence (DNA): TGTGCCAGCACCAAAAATGAAAAACTGTTTTTT.

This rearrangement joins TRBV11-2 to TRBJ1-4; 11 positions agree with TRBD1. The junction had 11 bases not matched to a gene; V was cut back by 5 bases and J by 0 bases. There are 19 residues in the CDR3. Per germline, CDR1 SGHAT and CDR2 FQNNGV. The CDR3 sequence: CASSRSLGTGGPTNEKLFF. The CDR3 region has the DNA TGTGCCAGCAGCCGATCACTTGGGACAGGGGGTCCAACTAATGAAAAACTGTTTTTT.

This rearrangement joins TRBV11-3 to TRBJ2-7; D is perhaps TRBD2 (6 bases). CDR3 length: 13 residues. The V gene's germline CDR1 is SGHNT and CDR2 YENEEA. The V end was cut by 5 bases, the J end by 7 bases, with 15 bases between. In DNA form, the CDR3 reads TGTGCCAGCAGCATGGGACGGGCGGGGGAGCAGTACTTC. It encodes CASSMGRAGEQYF.

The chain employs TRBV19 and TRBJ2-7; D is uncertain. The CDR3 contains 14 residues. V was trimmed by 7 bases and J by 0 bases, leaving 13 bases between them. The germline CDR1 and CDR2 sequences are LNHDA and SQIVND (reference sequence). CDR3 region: CASKLAVSSYEQYF. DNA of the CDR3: TGTGCCAGTAAGTTGGCCGTCAGCTCCTACGAGCAGTACTTC. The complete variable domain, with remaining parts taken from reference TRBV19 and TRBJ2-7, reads DGGITQSPKYLFRKEGQNVTLSCEQNLNHDAMYWYRQDPGQGLRLIYYSQIVNDFQKGDIAEGYSVSREKKESFPLTVTSAQKNPTAFYLCASKLAVSSYEQYFGPGTRLTVT.

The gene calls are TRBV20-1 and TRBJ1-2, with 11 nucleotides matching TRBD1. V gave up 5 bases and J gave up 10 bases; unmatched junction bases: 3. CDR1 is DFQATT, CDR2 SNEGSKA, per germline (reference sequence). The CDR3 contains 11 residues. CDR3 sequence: CSARTGGDYTF. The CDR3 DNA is TGCAGTGCTCGGACAGGGGGCGACTACACCTTC.

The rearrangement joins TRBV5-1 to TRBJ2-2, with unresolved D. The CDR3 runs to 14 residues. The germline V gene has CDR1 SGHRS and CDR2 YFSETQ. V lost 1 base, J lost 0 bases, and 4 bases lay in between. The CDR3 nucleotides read TGCGCCAGCAGCTTGACAGCGAACACCGGGGAGCTGTTTTTT. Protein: CASSLTANTGELFF.

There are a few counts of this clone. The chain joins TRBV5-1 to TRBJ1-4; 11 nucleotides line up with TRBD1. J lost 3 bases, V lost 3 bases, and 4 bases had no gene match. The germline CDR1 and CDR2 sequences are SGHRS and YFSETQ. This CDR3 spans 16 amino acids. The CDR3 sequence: CASSWTGGTSNEKLFF. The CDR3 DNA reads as TGCGCCAGCAGCTGGACAGGGGGCACGTCTAATGAAAAACTGTTTTTT. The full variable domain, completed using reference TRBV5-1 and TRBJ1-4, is KAGVTQTPRYLIKTRGQQVTLSCSPISGHRSVSWYQQTPGQGLQFLFEYFSETQRNKGNFPGRFSGRQFSNSRSEMNVSTLELGDSALYLCASSWTGGTSNEKLFFGSGTQLSVL.

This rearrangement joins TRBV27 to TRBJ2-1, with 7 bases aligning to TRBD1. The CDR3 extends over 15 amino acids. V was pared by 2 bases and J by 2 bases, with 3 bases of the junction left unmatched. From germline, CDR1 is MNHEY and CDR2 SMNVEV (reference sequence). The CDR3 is CASSLDRDAYNEQFF. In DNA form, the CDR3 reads TGTGCCAGCAGTTTAGACAGGGATGCCTACAATGAGCAGTTCTTC.

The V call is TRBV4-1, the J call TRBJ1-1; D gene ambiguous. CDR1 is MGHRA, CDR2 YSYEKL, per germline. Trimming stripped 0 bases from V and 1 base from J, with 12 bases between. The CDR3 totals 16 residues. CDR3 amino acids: CASSQDPSGSNTEAFF. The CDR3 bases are TGCGCCAGCAGCCAAGATCCTTCAGGATCGAACACTGAAGCTTTCTTT.